This T cell receptor (beta chain) is drawn from a study of blood T cell repertoires in COVID-19. Study-wide context: Whether acute or convalescent, the COVID-19 samples came from the United States, Italy and Spain. The cDNA or gDNA used as material had been derived from T cells, B-cell-depleted T cells, or PBMCs.

Germline loops: CDR1 SGHTA, CDR2 FQGTGA. Trimming removed 4 bases at V and 10 bases at J, with 17 bases between. The CDR3 sequence is 14 residues long. The Seattle patients, enrolled during active infection, were followed longitudinally. The assay was immunoSEQ multiplex PCR, and TCRdb's table has in-frame clones only and misses some. The table includes roughly 120,000 clones, approximately 89% detected once. This clone was observed a single time. This TCR was sampled from a woman aged 55-69 years with COVID-19, enrolled during active disease. Sequencing input: peripheral blood. V is TRBV7-3 and J is TRBJ2-1, with TRBD1 as a possible D gene (6 bases). CDR3: CASSSSTGPKEQFF. The DNA of the CDR3 is TGTGCCAGCAGCTCTTCCACAGGGCCTAAGGAGCAGTTCTTC.